These 4 T cell receptor beta chains originate from one sample sequenced in a study of human T cells and chemical hapten exposure. The time point is: patch test 2, 6 weeks after DPC sensitization. Regarding treatment: therapeutic diphenylcyclopropenone sensitization with weekly scalp DPC. TCRdb reanalysed the RACE reads using MiXCR and keeps one entry per CDR3 protein. The table has a few hundred thousand distinct CDR3 sequences, 6% to 7% seen once; the top ten hold around 5.8%. The input for sequencing was whole blood, taken in connection with sensitization to the hapten diphenylcyclopropenone (DPC). The receptors stem from a woman aged 18 to 35 with alopecia areata. Some clones in this sample may be carry-over from other donors' samples.

The chain is built from TRBV6-2 or TRBV6-3 and TRBJ2-2; D gene unclear. Trimming pared 6 bases from V and 7 bases from J, leaving 15 bases between. The CDR3 covers 14 residues. Per the germline V gene, CDR1 is MNHEY and CDR2 is SVGEGT. CDR3 coding DNA: TGTGCCAGCAGCCCCGGCTTCGTACACGGGGAGCTGTTTTTT. This codes for CASSPGFVHGELFF.

This rearrangement joins TRBV7-8 to TRBJ2-1; 11 bases agree with TRBD2. The CDR3 is 16 residues long. CDR1 is SGHVS, CDR2 FQNEAQ, per germline. V gave up 1 base and J gave up 12 bases; unmatched junction bases: 11. This chain's CDR3 is CASSLVGDTLAGGQFF. CDR3 in DNA: TGTGCCAGCAGCTTAGTTGGGGACACCCTAGCGGGGGGGCAGTTCTTC.

This clonotype was recorded at least ten times. The J gene is TRBJ1-1, the V gene TRBV5-6; D is unclear. This CDR3 contains 14 residues. With 0 bases removed from V and 7 bases from J, the gap between germline ends came to 13 bases. The germline V gene encodes CDR1 SGHDT and CDR2 YYEEEE. CDR3 region: CASSLDLGSGEAFF. The CDR3 nucleotides read TGTGCCAGCAGCTTGGATCTGGGTTCGGGTGAAGCTTTCTTT.

The table lists this clonotype with many counts. The chain is built from TRBV5-6 and TRBJ1-5; no clear D gene. Germline V gene sequence: CDR1 SGHDT, CDR2 YYEEEE. The V gene lost 2 bases and the J gene lost 3 bases, with 9 bases spanning the gap. CDR3 length: 14 residues. CDR3 coding DNA: TGTGCCAGCAGCTTCGGGTTCTACAATCAGCCCCAGCATTTT. Amino acid sequence: CASSFGFYNQPQHF.